Following are 5 T cell receptor beta chains from one sample sequenced in a study of T cell responses to AZD1222 COVID-19 vaccine. Sequenced by immunoSEQ multiplex PCR; TCRdb stores in-frame clones only, minus some. The repertoire holds approximately 120,000 clones, with roughly 86% as singletons. The sample consisted of peripheral blood, taken 28 days after the second AZD1222 dose. These receptor sequences come from an adult who received the AZD1222 COVID-19 vaccine.

This clone was seen a few times. CDR3: CASSLYSGAETQYF. In nucleotides, the CDR3 is TGTGCCAGCAGCTTGTATTCAGGGGCGGAGACCCAGTACTTC. V usage is TRBV5-4 and J usage is TRBJ2-5, with a weak D call TRBD1 (6 bases). This CDR3 comprises 14 residues. V was pared by 1 base and J by 5 bases, with 12 bases between. Germline V lookup: CDR1 SGHNT, CDR2 YYREEE (reference sequence).

V and J are TRBV3-1 (or the pseudogene TRBV3-2) and TRBJ2-5, with 8 bases matching TRBD1. Looked up from germline, CDR1 is LGHDT and CDR2 is YNNKEL (reference sequence). V shed 3 bases, J shed 3 bases, and the junction held 6 bases outside the gene matches. The CDR3 extends over 15 amino acids. CDR3 sequence reads: CASSHYDRGEETQYF. DNA for the CDR3: TGTGCCAGCAGCCACTACGACAGGGGTGAAGAGACCCAGTACTTC.

Of note for this clone: Other DNA sequences of this sample code for an identical CDR3. This rearrangement joins TRBV7-2 to TRBJ1-5; no firm D call. Germline-derived CDR1 and CDR2 are SGHTA and FQGNSA. Deletions cut 1 base from V and 3 bases from J, with 7 bases between. The CDR3 length is 14 residues. CDR3 sequence (DNA): TGTGCCAGCAGCTTAGGCCTAAACAATCAGCCCCAGCATTTT. Its protein product is CASSLGLNNQPQHF.

The gene calls are TRBV7-8 and TRBJ1-1, with D maybe TRBD1 (6 bases). Trimming took off 7 bases at V and 0 bases at J, with 12 bases between the two ends. Germline values: CDR1 SGHVS, CDR2 FQNEAQ. CDR3 size: 14 residues. In DNA, the CDR3 is TGTGCCAGCACGGAGACAGGATTGAACACTGAAGCTTTCTTT. Its protein is CASTETGLNTEAFF. Drawing the rest from reference TRBV7-8 and TRBJ1-1, the complete variable domain is GAGVSQSPRYKVAKRGQDVALRCDPISGHVSLFWYQQALGQGPEFLTYFQNEAQLDKSGLPSDRFFAERPEGSVSTLKIQRTQQEDSAVYLCASTETGLNTEAFFGQGTRLTVV.

The V gene is TRBV6-6, the J gene TRBJ1-5; 7 bases agree with TRBD1. V gave up 5 bases and J gave up 3 bases; unmatched junction bases: 7. Looked up from germline, CDR1 is MNHNY and CDR2 is SVGAGI (reference sequence). This CDR3 has 15 residues. CDR3 in DNA: TGTGCCAGCAGTAGAGGACAGGCCCCCAATCAGCCCCAGCATTTT. It encodes CASSRGQAPNQPQHF.